This T cell receptor beta chain came from a study of blood T cell repertoires in COVID-19. As concerns this clone: Relative to the germline gene, one junction end is altered; a read error may explain this.

Profiling relied on immunoSEQ multiplex PCR, and the TCRdb table lists in-frame clones only, not all of them. The table lists some 60,000 clones, roughly 92% of them singletons. The germline V gene has CDR1 SGHTA and CDR2 FQGTGA. The CDR3 runs to 13 residues. The TCR comes from a human donor in a cohort sampled during active COVID-19. This chain links TRBV7-3 with TRBJ2-3, with 7 bases aligning to TRBD2. Sequencing was performed on peripheral blood. The CDR3 region has the DNA TGTGCCAGCAGCTCAAACCCCGACCAGGGACTACATTTT. It translates to CASSSNPDQGLHF.